The 14 T cell receptor beta chains below all came from one sample that was sequenced in a study of cytomegalovirus exposure and HLA in healthy donors (dated by TCRdb to 2016 to 2017). The library was generated by the immunoSEQ multiplex PCR assay. Not all clones reach the TCRdb copy of this immuneACCESS table, which keeps in-frame sequences only. Checked studies attribute under half of the gap to unresolved V genes and leave the rest unexplained. The sample table shows 90,000 to 130,000 clones, and approximately 90% are seen once. The ten largest account for 1.5% to 2% of the sample. The specimen sequenced was PBMCs. These receptors were taken from a young woman in good health and CMV-seronegative.

The chain combines TRBV7-2 with TRBJ1-1; 10 bases line up with TRBD1. The CDR3 totals 14 residues. V lost 5 bases to trimming and J lost 4 bases; unmatched junction nucleotides: 4. Germline values: CDR1 SGHTA, CDR2 FQGNSA. The DNA of the CDR3 is TGTGCCAGCAGCCCGCGACAGGGGGCCACTGAAGCTTTCTTT. Its protein product is CASSPRQGATEAFF.

This sequence joins TRBV28 and TRBJ1-1; TRBD1 matches at 8 bases. The germline V gene encodes CDR1 MDHEN and CDR2 SYDVKM. The CDR3 extends over 14 amino acids. J lost 5 bases, V lost 5 bases, and 7 bases had no gene match. The CDR3 nucleotides read TGTGCCAGCAGTCCCACGGACAGGGAAACTGAAGCTTTCTTT. Encoded protein: CASSPTDRETEAFF.

The chain employs TRBV4-3 and TRBJ1-2, with D perhaps TRBD1 (6 bases). The length of the CDR3 is 17 residues. Germline V gene lookup returns CDR1 LGHNA and CDR2 YSLEER. V lost 0 bases, J lost 2 bases, and 16 bases lay in between. The CDR3 DNA reads TGCGCCAGCAGCCAAGAATATCGGGGGGCGCTCAACTATGGCTACACCTTC. Its translation: CASSQEYRGALNYGYTF.

The chain carries TRBV28 and TRBJ2-1, with D uncertain. The CDR3 loop spans 14 amino acids. V lost 8 bases, J lost 4 bases, and 15 bases lay in between. From germline, CDR1 is MDHEN and CDR2 SYDVKM. CDR3 sequence reads: CASSTLTVYNEQFF. The CDR3 region has the DNA TGTGCCAGCTCCACCCTCACGGTATACAATGAGCAGTTCTTC.

The chain has TRBV7-8 and TRBJ2-7, with D tentatively TRBD1 (6 bases). V dropped 5 bases and J dropped 3 bases, with 14 bases sitting between them. Per germline, CDR1 SGHVS and CDR2 FQNEAQ. The CDR3 covers 14 residues. In DNA form, the CDR3 reads TGTGCCAGCAGCCCAGGGGAGACCAGCTACGAGCAGTACTTC. Amino acids: CASSPGETSYEQYF. Using reference TRBV7-8 and TRBJ2-7 for the parts outside the CDR3, the full variable domain is GAGVSQSPRYKVAKRGQDVALRCDPISGHVSLFWYQQALGQGPEFLTYFQNEAQLDKSGLPSDRFFAERPEGSVSTLKIQRTQQEDSAVYLCASSPGETSYEQYFGPGTRLTVT.

In nucleotides, the CDR3 is TGTGCCAGCTCACTCCGGACAGGGGGCCACCAGCCCCAGCATTTT. Protein sequence: CASSLRTGGHQPQHF. The chain combines TRBV18 with TRBJ1-5; 11 positions agree with TRBD1. Losses at the gene ends were 4 bases for V and 7 bases for J; bases not matched to a gene: 6. This CDR3 is built from 15 residues. Per germline, CDR1 KGHSH and CDR2 LQKENI.

The V call is TRBV7-9, the J call TRBJ2-7; D gene uncertain. CDR1 SEHNR and CDR2 FQNEAQ come from the germline V gene (reference sequence). The CDR3 runs 12 residues. Trimming stripped 0 bases from V and 7 bases from J, with 7 bases between. The CDR3, as DNA: TGTGCCAGCAGCTTAGCGATGCAGGAGCAGTACTTC. It is translated as CASSLAMQEQYF.

The V and J genes are TRBV6-4 and TRBJ2-2; 7 bases are a match to TRBD1. There are 14 residues in the CDR3. Germline CDR1 and CDR2: MRHNA and SNTAGT. V was pared by 4 bases and J by 3 bases, with 2 bases of the junction left unmatched. CDR3 region: CASSVGQDTGELFF. The CDR3 DNA is TGTGCCAGCAGTGTCGGACAGGACACCGGGGAGCTGTTTTTT.

J is TRBJ2-7 and V is TRBV9; 10 bases are a match to TRBD1. The germline gives CDR1 SGDLS, CDR2 YYNGEE. This CDR3 is 19 amino acids long. Trimming removed 4 bases from V and 0 bases from J; junction bases left unmatched: 16. CDR3: CASSPVPGQGFRYSYEQYF. CDR3 DNA sequence: TGTGCCAGCAGCCCAGTCCCGGGACAGGGGTTCAGATACTCCTACGAGCAGTACTTC.

This chain connects TRBV2 to TRBJ1-4, with D possibly matching TRBD1 (5 bases). This CDR3 spans 15 amino acids. Trimming took off 7 bases at V and 0 bases at J, with 12 bases between the two ends. CDR1 SNHLY and CDR2 FYNNEI come from the germline V gene. The CDR3 region has the DNA TGTGCCAGCATACAGGATCCAGCAACTAATGAAAAACTGTTTTTT. Protein product: CASIQDPATNEKLFF.

The count of this clone is one. In DNA form, the CDR3 reads TGTGCCAGCAGCCTCACCGGGACAGCCAACAATGAGCAGTTCTTC. Amino acids: CASSLTGTANNEQFF. The J gene is TRBJ2-1, the V gene TRBV7-3, with 7 bases aligning to TRBD1. CDR3 size: 15 residues. Germline CDR1 reads SGHTA; CDR2 reads FQGTGA. Trimming at V came to 5 bases and at J to 5 bases, leaving 9 bases not matched to a gene.

The chain is built from TRBV5-1 and TRBJ2-1; 7 bases fit TRBD2. Germline V gene lookup returns CDR1 SGHRS and CDR2 YFSETQ. The junction had 10 bases not matched to a gene; V was cut back by 1 base and J by 6 bases. CDR3 length equals 16 residues. CDR3 DNA: TGCGCCAGCAGCTTGACCTTAACGGGAGGTCCCAATGAGCAGTTCTTC. Its translation is CASSLTLTGGPNEQFF.

This clone was seen only once. V is TRBV6-6 and J is TRBJ1-1; D ambiguous. Germline assignment: CDR1 MNHNY and CDR2 SVGAGI (reference sequence). CDR3 size: 15 residues. Trimming took off 7 bases at V and 0 bases at J, with 15 bases between the two ends. CDR3: CASTPHGRMNTEAFF. DNA of the CDR3: TGTGCCAGCACCCCCCATGGCAGGATGAACACTGAAGCTTTCTTT.

This clone was observed once. This chain joins TRBV5-4 and TRBJ1-1; 8 bases line up with TRBD1. V was clipped by 0 bases and J by 7 bases; unmatched bases: 8. The CDR3 runs to 15 residues. From germline, CDR1 is SGHNT and CDR2 YYREEE (reference sequence). The CDR3 protein is CASSLGLADRDEAFF. CDR3 DNA sequence: TGTGCCAGCAGCTTGGGGCTGGCGGACAGGGATGAAGCTTTCTTT. The full variable domain, in which reference TRBV5-4 and TRBJ1-1 provide the parts outside the CDR3, is ETGVTQSPTHLIKTRGQQVTLRCSSQSGHNTVSWYQQALGQGPQFIFQYYREEENGRGNFPPRFSGLQFPNYSSELNVNALELDDSALYLCASSLGLADRDEAFFGQGTRLTVV.